This TCR beta chain emerged from a study of T-cell reconstitution after alpha-beta-depleted transplantation in children. Preparation of the TCRbeta library involved a method that used unique molecular identifiers. From the PCR reads, TCRdb called clonotypes with MiXCR, one entry per CDR3 protein. The sample has about 610,000 distinct CDR3 sequences; about 11% are singletons. This clonotype was recorded a few times. The sample in question was PBMCs from the stem cell graft donor, obtained from the stem cell graft. The sequence was collected from a human donor who donated a stem cell graft to a child with acute myeloid leukemia.

In DNA, the CDR3 is TGCAGTGCTCCACCGATAAGAGGCTCCAATGAGCAGTTCTTC. Protein sequence: CSAPPIRGSNEQFF. V gene TRBV20-1 combines with J gene TRBJ2-1; D gene uncertain. Germline lookup yields CDR1 DFQATT and CDR2 SNEGSKA (reference sequence). The CDR3 is 14 amino acids. V was pared by 5 bases and J by 6 bases, with 17 bases between.